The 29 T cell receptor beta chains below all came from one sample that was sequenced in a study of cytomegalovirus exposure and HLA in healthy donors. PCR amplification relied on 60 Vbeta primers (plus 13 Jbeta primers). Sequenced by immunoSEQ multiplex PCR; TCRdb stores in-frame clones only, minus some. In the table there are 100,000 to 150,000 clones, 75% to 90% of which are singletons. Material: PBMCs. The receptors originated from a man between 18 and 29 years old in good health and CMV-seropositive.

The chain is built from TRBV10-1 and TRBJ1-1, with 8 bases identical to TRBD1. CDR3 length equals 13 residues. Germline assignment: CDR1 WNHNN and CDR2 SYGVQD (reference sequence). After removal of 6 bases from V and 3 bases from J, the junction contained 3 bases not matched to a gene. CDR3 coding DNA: TGCGCCAGCAGGAGGGGACAGGACACTGAAGCTTTCTTT. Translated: CASRRGQDTEAFF.

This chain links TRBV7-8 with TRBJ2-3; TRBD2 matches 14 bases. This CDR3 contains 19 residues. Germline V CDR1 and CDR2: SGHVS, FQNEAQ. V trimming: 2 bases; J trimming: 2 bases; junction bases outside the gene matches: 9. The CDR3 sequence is CASSLTPTTSGGDTDTQYF. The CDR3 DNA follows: TGTGCCAGCAGCTTAACCCCGACGACTAGCGGGGGGGACACAGATACGCAGTATTTT.

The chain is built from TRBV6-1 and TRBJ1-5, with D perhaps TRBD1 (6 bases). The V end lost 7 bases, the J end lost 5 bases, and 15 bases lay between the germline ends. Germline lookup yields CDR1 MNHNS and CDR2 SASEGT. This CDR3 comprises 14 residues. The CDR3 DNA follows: TGTGCCAGCACCAGGGGCGCGGGGGATCAGCCCCAGCATTTT. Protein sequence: CASTRGAGDQPQHF.

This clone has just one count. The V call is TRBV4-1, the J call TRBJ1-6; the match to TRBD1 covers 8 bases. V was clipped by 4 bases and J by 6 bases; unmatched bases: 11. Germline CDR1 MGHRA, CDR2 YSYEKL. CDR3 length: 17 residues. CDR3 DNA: TGCGCCAGCAGCCCAACCAGGACAGGGTTTGGTAATTCACCCCTCCACTTT. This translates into CASSPTRTGFGNSPLHF.

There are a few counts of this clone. CDR3 residues: CASSYSFNEAFF. The CDR3 DNA reads as TGTGCCAGCAGTTACTCGTTTAATGAAGCTTTCTTT. The genes are TRBV6-6 and TRBJ1-1, with D hard to call. CDR1 is MNHNY and CDR2 is SVGAGI in the germline V gene (reference sequence). The ends were cut back, 0 bases at V and 7 bases at J, with 6 bases in the middle. The CDR3 has 12 amino acids.

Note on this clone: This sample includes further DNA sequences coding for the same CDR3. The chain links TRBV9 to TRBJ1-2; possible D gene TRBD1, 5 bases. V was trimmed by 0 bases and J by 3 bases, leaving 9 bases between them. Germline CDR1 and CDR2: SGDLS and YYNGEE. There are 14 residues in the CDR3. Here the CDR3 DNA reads TGTGCCAGCAGCGTAGGGGGGGGTGACTATGGCTACACCTTC. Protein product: CASSVGGGDYGYTF. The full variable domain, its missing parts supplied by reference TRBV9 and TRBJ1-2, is DSGVTQTPKHLITATGQRVTLRCSPRSGDLSVYWYQQSLDQGLQFLIQYYNGEERAKGNILERFSAQQFPDLHSELNLSSLELGDSALYFCASSVGGGDYGYTFGSGTRLTVV.

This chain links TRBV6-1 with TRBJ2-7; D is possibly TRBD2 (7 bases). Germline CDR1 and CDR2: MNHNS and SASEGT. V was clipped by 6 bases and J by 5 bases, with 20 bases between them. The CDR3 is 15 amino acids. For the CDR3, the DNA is TGTGCCAGCAGAGGAATTCGGGGGGCTACCCACGAGCAGTACTTC. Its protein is CASRGIRGATHEQYF.

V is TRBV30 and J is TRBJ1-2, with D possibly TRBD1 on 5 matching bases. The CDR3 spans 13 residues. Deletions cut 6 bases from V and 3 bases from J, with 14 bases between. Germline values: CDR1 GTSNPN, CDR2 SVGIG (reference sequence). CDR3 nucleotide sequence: TGTGCCTGTCCTGACCAGGGATACTATGGCTACACCTTC. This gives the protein CACPDQGYYGYTF.

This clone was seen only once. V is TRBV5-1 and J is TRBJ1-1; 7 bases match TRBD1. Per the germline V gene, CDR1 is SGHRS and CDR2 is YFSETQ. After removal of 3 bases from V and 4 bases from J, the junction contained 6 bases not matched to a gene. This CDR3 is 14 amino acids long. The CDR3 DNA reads TGCGCCAGCAGCTCGGGCACAGGGGTCACTGAAGCTTTCTTT. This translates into CASSSGTGVTEAFF.

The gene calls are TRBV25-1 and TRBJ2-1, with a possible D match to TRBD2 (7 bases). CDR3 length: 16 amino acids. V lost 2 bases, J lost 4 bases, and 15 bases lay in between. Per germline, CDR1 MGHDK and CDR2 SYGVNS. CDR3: CASSEGGGRGYNEQFF. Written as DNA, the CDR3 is TGTGCCAGCAGTGAAGGGGGGGGGCGAGGGTACAATGAGCAGTTCTTC.

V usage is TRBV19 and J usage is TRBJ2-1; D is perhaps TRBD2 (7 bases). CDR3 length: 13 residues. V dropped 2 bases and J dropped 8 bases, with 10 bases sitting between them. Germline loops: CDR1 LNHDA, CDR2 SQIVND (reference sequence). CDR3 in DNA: TGTGCCAGTAGTATACAGGGGAGGGATGAGCAGTTCTTC. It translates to CASSIQGRDEQFF.

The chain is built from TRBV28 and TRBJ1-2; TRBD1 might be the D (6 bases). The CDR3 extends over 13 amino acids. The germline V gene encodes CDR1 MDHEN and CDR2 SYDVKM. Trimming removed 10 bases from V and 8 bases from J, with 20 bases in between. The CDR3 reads CANSKQGLSGYTF. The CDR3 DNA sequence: TGTGCCAACTCTAAACAGGGCCTTTCGGGCTACACCTTC.

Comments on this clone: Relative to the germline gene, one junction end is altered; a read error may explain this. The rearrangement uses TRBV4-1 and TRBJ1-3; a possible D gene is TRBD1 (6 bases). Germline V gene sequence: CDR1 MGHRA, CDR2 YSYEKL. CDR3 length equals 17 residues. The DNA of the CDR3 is TGCGCCAGCAGCTCCCCGAGGGGGAGACAATCTGGAAACACCACATATTTT. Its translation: CASSSPRGRQSGNTTYF.

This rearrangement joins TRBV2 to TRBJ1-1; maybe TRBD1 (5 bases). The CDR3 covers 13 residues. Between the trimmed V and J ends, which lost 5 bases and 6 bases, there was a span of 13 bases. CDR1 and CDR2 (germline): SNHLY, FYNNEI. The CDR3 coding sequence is TGTGCCAGCAGTTCGGACACACCCCCTGAAGCTTTCTTT. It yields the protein CASSSDTPPEAFF.

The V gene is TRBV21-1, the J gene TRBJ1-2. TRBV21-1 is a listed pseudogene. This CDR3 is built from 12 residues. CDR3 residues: CASSKGGYGYTF. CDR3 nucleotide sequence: TGTGCCAGCAGCAAGGGGGGCTATGGCTACACCTTC.

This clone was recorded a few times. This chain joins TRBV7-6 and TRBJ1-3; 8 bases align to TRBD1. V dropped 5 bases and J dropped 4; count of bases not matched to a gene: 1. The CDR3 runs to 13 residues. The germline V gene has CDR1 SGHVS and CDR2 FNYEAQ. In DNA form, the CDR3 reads TGTGCCAGCAGCGGGGACAGGGGAAACACCATATATTTT. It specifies CASSGDRGNTIYF.

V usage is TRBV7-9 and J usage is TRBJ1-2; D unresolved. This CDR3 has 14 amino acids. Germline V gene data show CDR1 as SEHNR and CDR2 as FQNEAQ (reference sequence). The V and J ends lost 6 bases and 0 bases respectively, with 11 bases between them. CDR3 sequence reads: CASRNGLTNYGYTF. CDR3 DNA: TGTGCCAGCAGAAACGGACTGACTAACTATGGCTACACCTTC.

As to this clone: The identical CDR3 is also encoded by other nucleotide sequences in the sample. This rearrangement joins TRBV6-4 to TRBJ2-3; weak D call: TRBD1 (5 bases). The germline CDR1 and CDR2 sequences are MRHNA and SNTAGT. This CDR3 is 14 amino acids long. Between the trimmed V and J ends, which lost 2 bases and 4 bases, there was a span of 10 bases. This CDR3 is CASSDSQGADTQYF. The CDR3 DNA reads TGTGCCAGCAGTGACAGCCAAGGGGCAGATACGCAGTATTTT.

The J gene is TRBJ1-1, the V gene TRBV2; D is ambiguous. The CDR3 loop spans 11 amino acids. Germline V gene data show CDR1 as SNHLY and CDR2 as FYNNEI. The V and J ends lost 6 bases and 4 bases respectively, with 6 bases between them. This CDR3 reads CASSVPTEAFF. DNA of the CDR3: TGTGCCAGCAGCGTCCCCACTGAAGCTTTCTTT.

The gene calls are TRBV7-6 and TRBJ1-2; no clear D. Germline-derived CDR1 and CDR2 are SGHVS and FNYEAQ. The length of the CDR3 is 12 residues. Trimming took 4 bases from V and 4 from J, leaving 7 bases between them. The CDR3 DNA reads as TGTGCCAGCAGCTCAAGCCCCTATGGCTACACCTTC. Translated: CASSSSPYGYTF.

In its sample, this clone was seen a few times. The CDR3 sequence: CSVGTPAYEQYF. CDR3 nucleotide sequence: TGCAGCGTTGGGACTCCCGCCTACGAGCAGTACTTC. The genes are TRBV29-1 and TRBJ2-7; D is perhaps TRBD2 (5 bases). The CDR3 runs to 12 residues. V dropped 4 bases and J dropped 2 bases, with 9 bases sitting between them. Germline V CDR1 and CDR2: SQVTM, ANQGSEA.

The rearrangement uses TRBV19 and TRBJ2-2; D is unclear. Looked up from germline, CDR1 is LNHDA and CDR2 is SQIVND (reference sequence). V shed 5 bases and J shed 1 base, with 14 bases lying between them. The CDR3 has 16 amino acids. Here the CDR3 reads CASSGLGLENTGELFF. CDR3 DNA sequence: TGTGCCAGTAGTGGTCTGGGTCTAGAGAACACCGGGGAGCTGTTTTTT.

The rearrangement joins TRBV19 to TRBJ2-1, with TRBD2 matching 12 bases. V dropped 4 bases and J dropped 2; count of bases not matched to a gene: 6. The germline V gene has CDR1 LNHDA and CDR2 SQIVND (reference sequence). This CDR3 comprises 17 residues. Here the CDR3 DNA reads TGTGCCAGTAGTACCGATCGACTAGCGGGGGCCTACAATGAGCAGTTCTTC. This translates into CASSTDRLAGAYNEQFF.

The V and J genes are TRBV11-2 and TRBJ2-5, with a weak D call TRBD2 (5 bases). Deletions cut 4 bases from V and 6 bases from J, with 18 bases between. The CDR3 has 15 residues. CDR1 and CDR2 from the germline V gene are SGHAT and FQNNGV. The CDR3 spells CASSSLTGIIKTQYF. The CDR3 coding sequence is TGTGCCAGCAGCTCCCTCACCGGGATAATAAAGACCCAGTACTTC.

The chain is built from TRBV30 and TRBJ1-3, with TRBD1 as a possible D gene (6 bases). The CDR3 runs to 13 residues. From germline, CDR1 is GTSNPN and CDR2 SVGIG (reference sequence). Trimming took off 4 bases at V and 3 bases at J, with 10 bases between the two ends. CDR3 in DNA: TGTGCCTGGAACAGGGCGGTTGGAAACACCATATATTTT. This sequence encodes CAWNRAVGNTIYF.

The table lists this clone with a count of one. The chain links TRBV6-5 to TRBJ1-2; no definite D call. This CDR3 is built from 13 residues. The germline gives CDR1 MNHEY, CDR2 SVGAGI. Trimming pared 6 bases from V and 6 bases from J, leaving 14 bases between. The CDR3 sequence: CASSPSGRNGYTF. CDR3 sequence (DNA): TGTGCCAGCAGCCCGTCGGGAAGAAATGGCTACACCTTC.

CDR3 in amino acids: CASTHKASGTEAFF. The CDR3 DNA follows: TGTGCCAGCACACACAAGGCCTCGGGGACTGAAGCTTTCTTT. The V gene is TRBV6-1, the J gene TRBJ1-1; D remains ambiguous. Germline V gene data show CDR1 as MNHNS and CDR2 as SASEGT. The CDR3 totals 14 residues. V was shortened by 7 bases and J by 5 bases, with 17 bases between the two germline ends.

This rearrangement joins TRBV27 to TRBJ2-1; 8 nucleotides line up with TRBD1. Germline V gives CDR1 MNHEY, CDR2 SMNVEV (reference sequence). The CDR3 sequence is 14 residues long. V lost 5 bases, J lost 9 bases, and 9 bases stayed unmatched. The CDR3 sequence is CASSPGTTGVEQFF. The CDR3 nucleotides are TGTGCCAGCAGTCCCGGGACGACAGGGGTTGAGCAGTTCTTC.

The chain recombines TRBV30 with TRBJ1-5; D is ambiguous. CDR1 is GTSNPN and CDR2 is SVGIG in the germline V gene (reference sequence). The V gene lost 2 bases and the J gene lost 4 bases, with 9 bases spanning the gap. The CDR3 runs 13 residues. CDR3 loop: CAWSLSGNQPQHF. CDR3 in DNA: TGTGCCTGGAGTTTATCGGGAAATCAGCCCCAGCATTTT.